Sequencing of this T cell receptor (beta chain) was carried out in a study of Ad26.COV2.S vaccination and SARS-CoV-2 variants. Study-level points and caveats: Spike-specific TCR breadth ran higher among vaccine recipients than placebo recipients. Following vaccination, spike-specific CD8+ and CD4+ T cell responses reportedly exhibited substantial breadth.

V lost 7 bases, J lost 7 bases, and 22 bases lay in between. This CDR3 spans 15 amino acids. The germline gives CDR1 MDHEN, CDR2 SYDVKM. The method was immunoSEQ multiplex PCR; TCRdb's version includes in-frame clones alone and lacks a portion of them. The data hold roughly 400,000 clones, with around 93% observed a single time. Sample treatment: approximately 18 received Ad26.COV2.S at low or high dose, single or two shots; 5 received placebo; per-sample allocation not given. Following the first vaccine or placebo injection, samples were taken on day 63. A note on this clone: What it binds is not known.

This receptor was obtained from a person between 18 and 65 years old who received the Ad26.COV2.S COVID-19 vaccine or a placebo. The sample consisted of peripheral blood, taken in a trial of Ad26.COV2.S vaccine versus placebo. The chain has TRBV28 and TRBJ1-1; D is perhaps TRBD1 (6 bases). The CDR3 spells CASMGRGGLGREAFF. CDR3 DNA sequence: TGTGCCAGCATGGGGAGAGGGGGGTTGGGGCGTGAAGCTTTCTTT.